This T cell receptor (beta chain) was recorded in a study of T cells in Graves' hyperthyroidism and ophthalmopathy. This clonotype has more than one count but fewer than ten. This CDR3 has 14 amino acids. Trimming took off 3 bases at V and 4 bases at J, with 10 bases between the two ends. The germline V gene encodes CDR1 SGHRS and CDR2 YFSETQ. The CDR3 regions of TCR beta were amplified from RNA transcripts. First-round RT-PCR with HTBI primers amplified the TCR CDR3 region. Each CDR3 protein is one row after TCRdb ran MiXCR on the multiplex PCR reads. The sample shows 700,000 or so distinct CDR3 sequences, around 15% of them seen only once.

Input material: blood. The rearrangement joins TRBV5-1 to TRBJ1-4, with D tentatively TRBD1 (5 bases). This TCR came from a man aged 18-30 years with Graves' hyperthyroidism. CDR3 sequence: CASSSSQVNEKLFF. The DNA of the CDR3 is TGCGCCAGCAGCTCGTCACAGGTTAATGAAAAACTGTTTTTT.